The T cell receptor beta chain under discussion was sequenced for a study of cytomegalovirus exposure and HLA in healthy donors. Points from the study as a whole: Upon later analysis, TCR association rates were observed to vary by HLA locus, being highest for DRB1 and lowest for HLA-C. Reports state that TCR beta sequences accurately predicted most subjects' HLA-A and HLA-B alleles. After further analysis at a later stage, 16,951 TCR beta sequences were associated with HLA alleles at 0.05 false discovery rate.

As concerns this clone: Antigen: not known.

The PCR contained 60 Vbeta and 13 Jbeta primers. TCRdb's copy holds only in-frame clones and misses some; the assay was immunoSEQ multiplex PCR. The table has about 140,000 clones, 82% seen once. The length of the CDR3 is 14 residues. Germline assignment: CDR1 SGHAT and CDR2 FQNNGV. V was cut by 3 bases and J by 3 bases, with 11 bases left in between. This chain connects TRBV11-2 to TRBJ2-5; no firm D call. The sample comprised PBMCs. The source is a woman aged 55-75 years in good health and CMV-seropositive. CDR3 DNA: TGTGCCAGCAGCTTTCAACGGAGAGAAGAGACCCAGTACTTC. As protein: CASSFQRREETQYF.